Below, 14 T cell receptor beta chains from the same sample are listed, as sequenced in a study of cytomegalovirus exposure and HLA in healthy donors. The assay was immunoSEQ multiplex PCR, and TCRdb's table has in-frame clones only and misses some. The sample lists over 150,000 clones, about 90% seen once, with 4% to 5% in the top ten. Input material: PBMCs. These receptors came from a man younger than 30 in good health and CMV-seropositive.

The chain links TRBV7-3 to TRBJ2-7; TRBD2 matches at 14 bases. Germline assignment: CDR1 SGHTA and CDR2 FQGTGA. The ends lost 5 bases at V and 7 bases at J; junction bases unmatched: 7. This CDR3 has 15 residues. This CDR3 is CASSLGTSGSGEQYF. The CDR3 nucleotides read TGTGCCAGCAGCCTAGGGACTAGCGGGAGCGGTGAGCAGTACTTC.

The chain has TRBV11-2 and TRBJ2-1; the match to TRBD2 covers 11 bases. The CDR3 extends over 16 amino acids. J lost 7 bases, V lost 5 bases, and 10 bases had no gene match. Germline loops: CDR1 SGHAT, CDR2 FQNNGV. The DNA for the CDR3 is TGTGCCAGCAGCGAAGGAGTGACTAGCGGGATAAATGAGCAGTTCTTC. As protein: CASSEGVTSGINEQFF.

This clone turned up a few times. The chain has TRBV9 and TRBJ2-1; 8 positions match TRBD2. After removal of 0 bases from V and 5 bases from J, the junction contained 10 bases not matched to a gene. Germline-derived CDR1 and CDR2 are SGDLS and YYNGEE. The CDR3 sequence is 17 residues long. The CDR3 nucleotides read TGTGCCAGCAGCGTAGCGAGGACTAGCCTCACACACAATGAGCAGTTCTTC. Its translation: CASSVARTSLTHNEQFF. Combining the CDR3 with reference TRBV9 and TRBJ2-1 gives the whole variable domain DSGVTQTPKHLITATGQRVTLRCSPRSGDLSVYWYQQSLDQGLQFLIQYYNGEERAKGNILERFSAQQFPDLHSELNLSSLELGDSALYFCASSVARTSLTHNEQFFGPGTRLTVL.

The V and J genes are TRBV19 and TRBJ2-1, with 11 bases matching TRBD2. V lost 7 bases and J lost 7; bases outside the gene matches: 3. Per germline, CDR1 LNHDA and CDR2 SQIVND (reference sequence). The length of the CDR3 is 13 residues. CDR3 DNA sequence: TGTGCCAGTACTAGCGGGAGGTTGAATGAGCAGTTCTTC. Protein sequence: CASTSGRLNEQFF.

The V call is TRBV19, the J call TRBJ2-2; 9 bases line up with TRBD2. CDR3 length: 17 amino acids. The germline CDR1 and CDR2 sequences are LNHDA and SQIVND (reference sequence). V gave up 3 bases and J gave up 1 base; unmatched junction bases: 6. In nucleotides, the CDR3 is TGTGCCAGTAGTATCGGGACTAGCCGAATGAACACCGGGGAGCTGTTTTTT. Protein product: CASSIGTSRMNTGELFF.

This clone was counted between two and nine times. The sample has other DNA sequences that encode this CDR3 too. The chain carries TRBV9 and TRBJ2-1; D ambiguous. The CDR3 runs to 14 residues. V was shortened by 2 bases and J by 0 bases, with 6 bases between the two germline ends. Germline CDR1 is SGDLS and CDR2 is YYNGEE. The DNA for the CDR3 is TGTGCCAGCAGCGTTGGTAGCTCCTACAATGAGCAGTTCTTC. It encodes CASSVGSSYNEQFF. Looking up the rest from reference TRBV9 and TRBJ2-1 gives the full variable domain: DSGVTQTPKHLITATGQRVTLRCSPRSGDLSVYWYQQSLDQGLQFLIQYYNGEERAKGNILERFSAQQFPDLHSELNLSSLELGDSALYFCASSVGSSYNEQFFGPGTRLTVL.

The J gene is TRBJ2-3, the V gene TRBV18, with D perhaps TRBD2 (5 bases). With 5 bases removed from V and 2 bases from J, the gap between germline ends came to 14 bases. The CDR3 runs to 15 residues. Germline CDR1 and CDR2: KGHSH and LQKENI. The CDR3 DNA follows: TGTGCCAGCTCAGCAACTAGTTTGTCCACAGATACGCAGTATTTT. Its translation: CASSATSLSTDTQYF.

In DNA, the CDR3 is TGTGCCAGCAGCTTAGGTTCCTTAGCGGGAGACGGAGAGACCCAGTACTTC. The encoded protein is CASSLGSLAGDGETQYF. The chain couples TRBV11-2 to TRBJ2-5; 9 nucleotides align to TRBD2. CDR1 SGHAT and CDR2 FQNNGV come from the germline V gene. V was clipped by 1 base and J by 4 bases; unmatched bases: 10. This CDR3 is built from 17 residues.

The chain uses TRBV28 and TRBJ2-2; the match to TRBD2 covers 10 bases. Losses at the gene ends were 6 bases for V and 5 bases for J; bases not matched to a gene: 15. The CDR3 extends over 18 amino acids. Germline V gives CDR1 MDHEN, CDR2 SYDVKM. The CDR3: CASRLRTSGYQLTGELFF. For the CDR3, the DNA is TGTGCCAGCAGATTACGGACTAGCGGATATCAATTGACCGGGGAGCTGTTTTTT.

In DNA, the CDR3 is TGTGCCAGCAGTAGTAGCGGCACCTACGAGCAGTACTTC. It translates to CASSSSGTYEQYF. V is TRBV25-1 and J is TRBJ2-7, with D perhaps TRBD2 (6 bases). Germline V lookup: CDR1 MGHDK, CDR2 SYGVNS. This CDR3 region has 13 residues. V shed 5 bases and J shed 2 bases, with 10 bases lying between them.

The chain joins TRBV7-2 to TRBJ2-1; D gene ambiguous. Germline V gene sequence: CDR1 SGHTA, CDR2 FQGNSA. V lost 5 bases to trimming and J lost 9 bases, with 11 bases between them. The CDR3 has 12 amino acids. DNA for the CDR3: TGTGCCAGCAGCGACACCCTGAGTGAGCAGTTCTTC. Translating it yields CASSDTLSEQFF.

The V call is TRBV19, the J call TRBJ1-5, with 9 positions matching TRBD1. J lost 6 bases, V lost 11 bases, and 8 bases had no gene match. From germline, CDR1 is LNHDA and CDR2 SQIVND (reference sequence). The CDR3 spans 13 residues. CDR3 DNA sequence: TGTGCCTCTCGACAGGGGGTGTTTCAGCCCCAGCATTTT. This sequence encodes CASRQGVFQPQHF.

V gene TRBV5-1 combines with J gene TRBJ2-3; tentative D call: TRBD2 (5 bases). This CDR3 region has 16 residues. Trimming pared 4 bases from V and 4 bases from J, leaving 19 bases between. Germline CDR1 is SGHRS and CDR2 is YFSETQ. CDR3 coding DNA: TGCGCCAGCAGCCTCCCACTTGTGGATAGCGCAGATACGCAGTATTTT. This sequence encodes CASSLPLVDSADTQYF.

The chain carries TRBV19 and TRBJ2-1; TRBD2 is a possible D gene (8 bases). V was cut by 0 bases and J by 9 bases, with 12 bases left in between. This CDR3 has 14 amino acids. Germline CDR1 and CDR2: LNHDA and SQIVND (reference sequence). The CDR3 sequence is CASSIDGRGREQFF. The CDR3 bases are TGTGCCAGTAGTATAGACGGGAGGGGGCGTGAGCAGTTCTTC.